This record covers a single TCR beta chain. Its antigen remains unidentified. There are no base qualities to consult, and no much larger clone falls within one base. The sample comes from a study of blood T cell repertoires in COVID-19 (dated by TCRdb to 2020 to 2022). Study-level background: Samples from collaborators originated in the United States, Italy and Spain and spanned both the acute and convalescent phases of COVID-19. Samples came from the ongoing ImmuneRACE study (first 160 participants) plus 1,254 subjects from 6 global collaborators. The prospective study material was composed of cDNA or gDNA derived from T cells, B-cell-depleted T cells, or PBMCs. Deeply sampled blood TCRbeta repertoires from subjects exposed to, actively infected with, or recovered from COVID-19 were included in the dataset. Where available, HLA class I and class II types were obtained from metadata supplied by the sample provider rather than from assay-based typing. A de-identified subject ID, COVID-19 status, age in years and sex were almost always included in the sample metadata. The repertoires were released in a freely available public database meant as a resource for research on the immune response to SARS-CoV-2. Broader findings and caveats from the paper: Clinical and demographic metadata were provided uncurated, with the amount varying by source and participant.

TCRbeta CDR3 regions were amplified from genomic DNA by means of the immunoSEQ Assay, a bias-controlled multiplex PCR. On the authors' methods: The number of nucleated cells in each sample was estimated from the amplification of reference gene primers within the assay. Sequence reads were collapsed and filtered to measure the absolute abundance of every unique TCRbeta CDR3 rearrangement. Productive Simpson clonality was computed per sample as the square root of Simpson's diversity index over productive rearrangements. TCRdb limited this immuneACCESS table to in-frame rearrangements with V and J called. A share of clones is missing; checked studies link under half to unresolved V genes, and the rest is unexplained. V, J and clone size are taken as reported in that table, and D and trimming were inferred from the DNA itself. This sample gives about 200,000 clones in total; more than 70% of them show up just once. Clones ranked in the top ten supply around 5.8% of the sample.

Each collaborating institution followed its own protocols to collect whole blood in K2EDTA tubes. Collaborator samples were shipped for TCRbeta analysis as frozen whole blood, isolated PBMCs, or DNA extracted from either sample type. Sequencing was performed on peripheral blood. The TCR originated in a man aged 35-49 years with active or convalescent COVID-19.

The CDR3 amino acid sequence is: CASGLDKGQISNQPQHF. The nucleotide sequence reads as follows: TGTGCTAGTGGTTTGGATAAGGGACAGATAAGCAATCAGCCCCAGCATTTT. The chain links TRBV12-5 with TRBJ1-5, with 7 bases in between that match TRBD1. The CDR3 measures 17 amino acids from cysteine to phenylalanine. The read is trimmed to its CDR3 DNA, 51 bases read in frame from base 1. V and J are trimmed by 1 base and 1 base, and the gene matches miss 7 bases of the junction. CDR1 and CDR2 are read off the germline V gene as LGHNT and FRNRAP.